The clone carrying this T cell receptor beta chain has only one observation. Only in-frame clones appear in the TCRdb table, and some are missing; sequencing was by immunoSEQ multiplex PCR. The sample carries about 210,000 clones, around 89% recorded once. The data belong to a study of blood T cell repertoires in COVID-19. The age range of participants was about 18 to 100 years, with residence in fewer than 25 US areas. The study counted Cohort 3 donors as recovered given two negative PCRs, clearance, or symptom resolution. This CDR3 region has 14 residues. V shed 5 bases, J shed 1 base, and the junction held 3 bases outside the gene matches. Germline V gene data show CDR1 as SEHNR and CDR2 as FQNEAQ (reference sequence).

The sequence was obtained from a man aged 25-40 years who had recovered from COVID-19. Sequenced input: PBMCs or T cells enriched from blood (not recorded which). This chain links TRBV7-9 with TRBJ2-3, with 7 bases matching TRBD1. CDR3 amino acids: CASSRTGGTDTQYF. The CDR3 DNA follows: TGTGCCAGCAGCCGTACAGGGGGCACAGATACGCAGTATTTT.